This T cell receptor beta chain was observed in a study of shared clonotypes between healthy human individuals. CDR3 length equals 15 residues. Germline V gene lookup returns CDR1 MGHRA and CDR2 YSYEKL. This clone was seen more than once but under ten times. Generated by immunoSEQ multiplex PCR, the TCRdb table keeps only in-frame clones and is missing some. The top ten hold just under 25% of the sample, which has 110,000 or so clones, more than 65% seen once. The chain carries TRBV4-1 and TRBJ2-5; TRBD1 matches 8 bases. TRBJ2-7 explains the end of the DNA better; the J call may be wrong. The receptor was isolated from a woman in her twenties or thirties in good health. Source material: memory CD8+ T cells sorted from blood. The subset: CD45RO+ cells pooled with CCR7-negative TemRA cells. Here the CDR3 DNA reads TGCGCCAGCAGCCAGGCCGGGACAGGACCCTACGAGCAGTACTTC. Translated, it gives CASSQAGTGPYEQYF.